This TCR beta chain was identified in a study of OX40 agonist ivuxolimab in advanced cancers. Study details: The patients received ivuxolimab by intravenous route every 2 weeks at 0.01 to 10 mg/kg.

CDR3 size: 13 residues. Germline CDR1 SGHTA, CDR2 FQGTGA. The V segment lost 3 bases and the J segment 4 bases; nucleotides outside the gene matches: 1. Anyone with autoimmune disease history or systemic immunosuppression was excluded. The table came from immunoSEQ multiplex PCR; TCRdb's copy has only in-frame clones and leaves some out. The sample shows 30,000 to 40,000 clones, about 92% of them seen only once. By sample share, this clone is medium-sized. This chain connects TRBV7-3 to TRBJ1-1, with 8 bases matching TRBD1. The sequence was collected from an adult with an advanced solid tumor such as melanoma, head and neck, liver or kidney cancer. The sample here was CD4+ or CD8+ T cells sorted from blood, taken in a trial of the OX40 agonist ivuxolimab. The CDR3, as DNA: TGTGCCAGCAGCTTCGACAGGGGCACTGAAGCTTTCTTT. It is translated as CASSFDRGTEAFF. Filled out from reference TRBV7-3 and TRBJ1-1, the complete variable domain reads GAGVSQTPSNKVTEKGKYVELRCDPISGHTALYWYRQSLGQGPEFLIYFQGTGAADDSGLPNDRFFAVRPEGSVSTLKIQRTERGDSAVYLCASSFDRGTEAFFGQGTRLTVV.